The T cell receptor beta chain under discussion was sequenced for a study of OX40 agonist ivuxolimab in advanced cancers. CDR1 SEHNR and CDR2 FQNEAQ come from the germline V gene (reference sequence). CDR3 size: 14 residues. Between the trimmed V and J ends, which lost 3 bases and 5 bases, there was a span of 14 bases. Clones were read by immunoSEQ multiplex PCR, and TCRdb kept only the in-frame ones, dropping some. The sample lists 15,000 to 20,000 clones, over 70% seen once, with about 33% in the top ten. The chain couples TRBV7-9 to TRBJ2-7; the D gene is possibly TRBD2 (5 bases). The sequence derives from an adult with an advanced solid tumor such as melanoma, head and neck, liver or kidney cancer. The specimen comprised CD4+ or CD8+ T cells sorted from blood, sampled in a trial of the OX40 agonist ivuxolimab. CDR3 in DNA: TGTGCCAGCAGCTTGGGCCGAGGGTTTGACGAGCAGTACTTC. Protein product: CASSLGRGFDEQYF. The full variable domain, with the rest looked up from reference TRBV7-9 and TRBJ2-7, is DTGVSQNPRHKITKRGQNVTFRCDPISEHNRLYWYRQTLGQGPEFLTYFQNEAQLEKSRLLSDRFSAERPKGSFSTLEIQRTEQGDSAMYLCASSLGRGFDEQYFGPGTRLTVT.